The 14 T cell receptor beta chains listed next were all sequenced from one sample in a study of control samples from healthy donors and cancer patients. Assay used: immunoSEQ multiplex PCR; TCRdb lists only in-frame clones, some missing. The sample consists of about 55,000 clones, roughly 95% of them appearing once. Sequenced material: blood. The receptor source for this set is a young woman in good health.

The chain is built from TRBV6-5 and TRBJ2-7; 7 nucleotides align to TRBD1. Germline values: CDR1 MNHEY, CDR2 SVGAGI. V shed 5 bases, J shed 6 bases, and the junction held 7 bases outside the gene matches. The CDR3 sequence is 13 residues long. CDR3 sequence: CASSTDRVGEQYF. CDR3 DNA: TGTGCCAGCAGTACCGACAGGGTGGGCGAGCAGTACTTC.

The chain recombines TRBV7-9 with TRBJ1-1; no clear D gene. This CDR3 is 15 amino acids long. Germline CDR1 is SEHNR and CDR2 is FQNEAQ (reference sequence). The ends were cut back, 5 bases at V and 0 bases at J, with 13 bases in the middle. CDR3 coding DNA: TGTGCCAGCAGCCTCCGGGTGGGGTTGAACACTGAAGCTTTCTTT. Protein product: CASSLRVGLNTEAFF.

The V and J genes are TRBV27 and TRBJ2-2, with TRBD1 matching over 8 bases. Germline V gene data show CDR1 as MNHEY and CDR2 as SMNVEV (reference sequence). The CDR3 length is 16 residues. The J segment lost 3 bases and the V segment lost 5 bases, leaving 8 bases of the junction unmatched. The CDR3 region is CASSIRDRIYTGELFF. DNA for the CDR3: TGTGCCAGCAGTATCCGGGACAGGATTTACACCGGGGAGCTGTTTTTT.

The chain has TRBV19 and TRBJ1-2, with D unresolved. V lost 9 bases, J lost 2 bases, and 7 bases lay in between. The germline V gene has CDR1 LNHDA and CDR2 SQIVND (reference sequence). CDR3 length: 11 amino acids. CDR3 residues: CASDGNYGYTF. CDR3 DNA sequence: TGTGCCAGCGACGGGAACTATGGCTACACCTTC.

The chain uses TRBV3-1 (or the pseudogene TRBV3-2) and TRBJ1-2, with unresolved D. Germline V gene lookup returns CDR1 LGHDT and CDR2 YNNKEL (reference sequence). The V end was cut by 0 bases, the J end by 4 bases, with 6 bases between. CDR3 length: 13 residues. This chain's CDR3 is CASSQDGGYGYTF. CDR3 nucleotides: TGTGCCAGCAGCCAAGATGGAGGCTATGGCTACACCTTC.

V usage is TRBV7-6 and J usage is TRBJ2-7, with D unclear. This CDR3 has 15 amino acids. Germline values: CDR1 SGHVS, CDR2 FNYEAQ. V lost 4 bases and J lost 0, with 13 bases in between. The CDR3 region has the DNA TGTGCCAGCAGCTCACCGTCCGGGTCCTCCTACGAGCAGTACTTC. It codes for CASSSPSGSSYEQYF. Full variable domain (remainder filled in from reference TRBV7-6 and TRBJ2-7): GAGVSQSPRYKVTKRGQDVALRCDPISGHVSLYWYRQALGQGPEFLTYFNYEAQQDKSGLPNDRFSAERPEGSISTLTIQRTEQRDSAMYRCASSSPSGSSYEQYFGPGTRLTVT.

This clone came up a few times. The V gene is TRBV6-4, the J gene TRBJ1-2; the match to TRBD1 covers 11 bases. Per the germline V gene, CDR1 is MRHNA and CDR2 is SNTAGT. V was clipped by 3 bases and J by 4 bases; unmatched bases: 4. CDR3 length equals 15 residues. The DNA of the CDR3 is TGTGCCAGCAGTGAGGCCGGGACAGGGGGCTATGGCTACACCTTC. It encodes CASSEAGTGGYGYTF.

The chain combines TRBV7-7 with TRBJ2-2; D gene unclear. V shed 2 bases and J shed 2 bases, with 9 bases lying between them. Germline CDR1 is SSHAT and CDR2 is FNYEAQ (reference sequence). CDR3 length: 15 amino acids. Here the CDR3 DNA reads TGTGCCAGCAGCTTATACCTGACAAACACCGGGGAGCTGTTTTTT. It is translated as CASSLYLTNTGELFF.

The J gene is TRBJ2-3, the V gene TRBV5-6; 10 nucleotides align to TRBD1. Germline lookup yields CDR1 SGHDT and CDR2 YYEEEE. This CDR3 is 16 amino acids long. V shed 4 bases, J shed 6 bases, and the junction held 11 bases outside the gene matches. CDR3 sequence (DNA): TGTGCCAGCAGCCACTTGACAGGGGGCATTTCCGATACGCAGTATTTT. Protein product: CASSHLTGGISDTQYF.

The chain employs TRBV13 and TRBJ1-4; a possible D gene is TRBD1 (5 bases). From germline, CDR1 is PRHDT and CDR2 FYEKMQ (reference sequence). The ends were cut back, 0 bases at V and 9 bases at J, with 32 bases in the middle. The CDR3 consists of 21 residues. The CDR3 coding sequence is TGTGCCAGCAGCTTAGGCCGGGGCCCGCCAGTTCGGCCCCCACAAAATCAAAAACTGTTTTTT. It encodes CASSLGRGPPVRPPQNQKLFF.

The chain couples TRBV4-1 to TRBJ2-2; a possible D gene is TRBD2 (5 bases). The V end lost 3 bases, the J end lost 6 bases, and 11 bases lay between the germline ends. Germline CDR1 reads MGHRA; CDR2 reads YSYEKL. The CDR3 covers 14 residues. DNA for the CDR3: TGCGCCAGCAGCCAGAGTACTAGTTCCGGGGAGCTGTTTTTT. Translating it yields CASSQSTSSGELFF.

This chain links TRBV2 with TRBJ1-2, with D uncertain. V was trimmed by 3 bases and J by 1 base, leaving 9 bases between them. The germline CDR1 and CDR2 sequences are SNHLY and FYNNEI. The CDR3 contains 14 residues. The CDR3 DNA is TGTGCCAGCAGTGATTCTGGGATTAACTATGGCTACACCTTC. It specifies CASSDSGINYGYTF.

This chain joins TRBV6-2 or TRBV6-3 and TRBJ2-1; D call uncertain. Germline CDR1 MNHEY, CDR2 SVGEGT. The CDR3 runs 13 residues. The V and J ends lost 2 bases and 9 bases respectively, with 11 bases between them. The CDR3 reads CASSYLGRTEQFF. The CDR3 DNA reads as TGTGCCAGCAGTTACCTAGGGCGGACTGAGCAGTTCTTC.

The chain has TRBV27 and TRBJ1-4; no clear D. The CDR3 contains 16 residues. The germline V gene has CDR1 MNHEY and CDR2 SMNVEV (reference sequence). Trimming shortened V by 4 bases and J by 8 bases, and 20 bases separated the two germline ends. The CDR3 DNA is TGTGCCAGCAGTTCCCGCCCCGGGATAGGTTGGGAAAAACTGTTTTTT. It is translated as CASSSRPGIGWEKLFF. The whole variable domain, remainder taken from reference TRBV27 and TRBJ1-4, is EAQVTQNPRYLITVTGKKLTVTCSQNMNHEYMSWYRQDPGLGLRQIYYSMNVEVTDKGDVPEGYKVSRKEKRNFPLILESPSPNQTSLYFCASSSRPGIGWEKLFFGSGTQLSVL.